The entry that follows covers one T cell receptor (beta chain) sequence. Antigen specificity is unknown. Germline assignment: CDR1 MNHNS and CDR2 SASEGT. The CDR3 loop spans 17 amino acids. The data are from a study of tumor and adjacent non-tumor tissue in lung cancer. Study findings and constraints: In normal lung, the top 100 clones were significantly more dominant than in tumor.

The library came from three nested PCR rounds adapted from ARM-PCR protocols. TCRdb reprocessed the multiplex PCR reads via MiXCR and lists one record per CDR3 protein. The sample holds about 44,000 distinct CDR3 sequences, more than 55% seen once. This sample's RNA came from whole unsorted tissue. This non-tumor lung sample came from over 3 cm beyond the tumor edge. The genes are TRBV6-1 and TRBJ2-3; 7 nucleotides align to TRBD2. This receptor was identified in a woman aged 65 to 85 with non-small cell lung cancer. What was sequenced was distant non-tumor lung tissue. In nucleotides, the CDR3 is TGTATCAGCAGTGAAGGACTAGGGAAGGCTGGCACAGATACGCAGTATTTT. Its protein is CISSEGLGKAGTDTQYF.